The present T cell receptor (beta chain) was sequenced within a study of control samples from healthy donors and cancer patients (dated by TCRdb to 2018 to 2020). Note on this clone: This receptor's antigen is unknown.

Library prep was done by the immunoSEQ multiplex PCR assay. TCRdb's version of the immuneACCESS table is confined to in-frame rearrangements and falls short of the full clone set. An unresolved V gene accounts for under half of the shortfall where checked; the remainder is of unknown origin. The data table for this sample lists roughly 190,000 clones. The top ten clones comprise under 2.5% of the sample. Spanning cysteine to phenylalanine, the CDR3 consists of 15 amino acids. Only the CDR3 part of the read is kept: 45 bases, read in frame from the first base. From the germline V gene, CDR1 is MNHEY and CDR2 is SVGEGT. The V end loses 4 bases and the J end loses 0 bases, and a stretch of 10 bases separates them.

The V and J segments used are TRBV6-2 or TRBV6-3 and TRBJ2-1; a tentative D call is TRBD2 (6 bases match). The clonotype was recovered from a woman between 25 and 40 years old in good health. The sample consisted of blood. The DNA is TGTGCCAGCAGTTCCGGGACTCACTCCTACAATGAGCAGTTCTTC. It encodes CASSSGTHSYNEQFF.